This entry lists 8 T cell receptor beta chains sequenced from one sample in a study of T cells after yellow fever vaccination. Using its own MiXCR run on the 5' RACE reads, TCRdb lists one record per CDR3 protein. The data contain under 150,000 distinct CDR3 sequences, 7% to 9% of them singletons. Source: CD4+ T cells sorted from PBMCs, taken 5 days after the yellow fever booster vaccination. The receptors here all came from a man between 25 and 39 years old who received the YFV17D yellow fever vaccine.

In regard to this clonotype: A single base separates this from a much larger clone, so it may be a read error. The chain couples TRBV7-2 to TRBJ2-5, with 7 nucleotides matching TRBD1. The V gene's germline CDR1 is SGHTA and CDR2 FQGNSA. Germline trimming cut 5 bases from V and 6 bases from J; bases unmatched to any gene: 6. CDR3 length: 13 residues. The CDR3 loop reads CASSPTGLQTQYF. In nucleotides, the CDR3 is TGTGCCAGCAGCCCGACAGGGCTACAGACCCAGTACTTC.

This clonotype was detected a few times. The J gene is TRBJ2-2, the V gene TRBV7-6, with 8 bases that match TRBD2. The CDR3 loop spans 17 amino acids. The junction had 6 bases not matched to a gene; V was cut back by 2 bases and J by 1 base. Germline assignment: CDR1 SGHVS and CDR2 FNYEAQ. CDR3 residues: CASSLLPLAENTGELFF. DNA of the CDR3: TGTGCCAGCAGCTTACTTCCACTAGCGGAGAACACCGGGGAGCTGTTTTTT.

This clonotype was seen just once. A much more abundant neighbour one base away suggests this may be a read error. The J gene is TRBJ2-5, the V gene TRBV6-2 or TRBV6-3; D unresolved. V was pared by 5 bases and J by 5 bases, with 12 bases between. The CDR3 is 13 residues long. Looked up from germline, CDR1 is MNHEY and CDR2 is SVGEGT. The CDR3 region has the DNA TGTGCCAGCAGTCAACGGATCTGTGAGACCCAGTACTTC. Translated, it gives CASSQRICETQYF.

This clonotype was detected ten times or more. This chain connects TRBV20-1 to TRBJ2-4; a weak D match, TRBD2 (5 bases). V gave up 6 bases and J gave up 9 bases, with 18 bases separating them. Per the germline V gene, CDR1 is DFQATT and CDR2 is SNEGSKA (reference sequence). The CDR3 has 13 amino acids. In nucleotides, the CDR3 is TGCAGTGCCCCACGATTTATAGAGGGCATTCAGTACTTC. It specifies CSAPRFIEGIQYF.

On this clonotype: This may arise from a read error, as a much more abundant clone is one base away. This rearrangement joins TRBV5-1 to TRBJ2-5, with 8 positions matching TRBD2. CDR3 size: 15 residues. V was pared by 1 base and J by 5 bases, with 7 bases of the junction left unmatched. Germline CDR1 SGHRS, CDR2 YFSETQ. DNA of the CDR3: TGCGCCAGCAGCTTGATGCTAGCGGGCGATGAGACCCAGTACTTC. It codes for CASSLMLAGDETQYF.

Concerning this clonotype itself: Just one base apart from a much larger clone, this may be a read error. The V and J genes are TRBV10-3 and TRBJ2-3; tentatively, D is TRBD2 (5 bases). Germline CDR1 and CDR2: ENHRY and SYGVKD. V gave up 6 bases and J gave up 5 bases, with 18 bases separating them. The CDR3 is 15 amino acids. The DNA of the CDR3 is TGTGCCATCAGCAAAGCGCGGGTCCCCATAGATACGCAGTATTTT. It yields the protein CAISKARVPIDTQYF.

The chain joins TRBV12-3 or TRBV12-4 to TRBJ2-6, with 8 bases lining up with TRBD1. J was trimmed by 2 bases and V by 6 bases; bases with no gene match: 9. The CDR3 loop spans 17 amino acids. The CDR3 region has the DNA TGTGCCAGCAGAACCGGACAGGGAATAACTGGGGCCAACGTCCTGACTTTC. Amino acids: CASRTGQGITGANVLTF.

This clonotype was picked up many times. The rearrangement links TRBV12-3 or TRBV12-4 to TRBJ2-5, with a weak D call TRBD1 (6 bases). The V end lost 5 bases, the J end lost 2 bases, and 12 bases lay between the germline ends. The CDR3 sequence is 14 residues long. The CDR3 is CASSAAQGQETQYF. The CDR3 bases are TGTGCCAGCAGTGCGGCCCAGGGGCAAGAGACCCAGTACTTC.